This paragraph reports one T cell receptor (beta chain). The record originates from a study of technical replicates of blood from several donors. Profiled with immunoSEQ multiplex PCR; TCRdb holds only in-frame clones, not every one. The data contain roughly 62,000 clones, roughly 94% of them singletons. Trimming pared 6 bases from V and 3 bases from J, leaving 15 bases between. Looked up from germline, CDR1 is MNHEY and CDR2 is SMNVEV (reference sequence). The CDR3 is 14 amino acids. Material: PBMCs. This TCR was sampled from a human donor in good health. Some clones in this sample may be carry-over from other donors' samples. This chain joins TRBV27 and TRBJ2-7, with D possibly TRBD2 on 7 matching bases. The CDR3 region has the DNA TGTGCCAGCAGCCGCGGGGGCCGCCTCTACGAGCAGTACTTC. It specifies CASSRGGRLYEQYF.